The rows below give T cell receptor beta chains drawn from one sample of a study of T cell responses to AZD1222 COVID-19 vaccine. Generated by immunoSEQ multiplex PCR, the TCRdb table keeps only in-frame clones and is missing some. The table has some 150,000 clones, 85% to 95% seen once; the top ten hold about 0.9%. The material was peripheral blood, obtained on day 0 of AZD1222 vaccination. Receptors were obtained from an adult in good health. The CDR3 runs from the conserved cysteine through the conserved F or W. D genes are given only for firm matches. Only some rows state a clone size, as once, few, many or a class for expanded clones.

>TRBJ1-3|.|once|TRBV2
TGTGCCAGAGAACAGGGACCTGGGAACACCATATATTTT
CAREQGPGNTIYF
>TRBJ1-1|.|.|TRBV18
TGTGCCAGCTCACCGCGAATTCCGGGACCCAACACTGAAGCTTTCTTT
CASSPRIPGPNTEAFF
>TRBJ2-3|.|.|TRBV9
TGTGCCAGCGACAGAACAGGGTTCACAGATACGCAGTATTTT
CASDRTGFTDTQYF
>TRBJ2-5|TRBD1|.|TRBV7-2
TGTGCCAGCAGCTTTACCCCTGGACAGGGAGGGACCCAGTACTTC
CASSFTPGQGGTQYF
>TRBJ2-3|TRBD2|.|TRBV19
TGTGCCAGTAGTATAGCGGGGGGAAACACAGATACGCAGTATTTT
CASSIAGGNTDTQYF
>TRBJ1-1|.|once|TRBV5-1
TGCGCCAGCAGCCAAGATGGAGGGCGATCTCATGGCACTGAAGCTTTCTTT
CASSQDGGRSHGTEAFF
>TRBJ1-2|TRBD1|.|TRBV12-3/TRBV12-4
TGTGCCAGCAACAGGGGGGATGGCTACACCTTC
CASNRGDGYTF
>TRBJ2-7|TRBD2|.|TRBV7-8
TGTGCCAGCAGCTTCAGGGAGGGCTCCTACGAGCAGTACTTC
CASSFREGSYEQYF
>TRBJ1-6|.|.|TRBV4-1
TGCGCCAGCAGCCAAGACCGATCGGGGACGGTCGCCCTCCACTTT
CASSQDRSGTVALHF
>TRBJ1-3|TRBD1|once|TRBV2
TGTGCCAGCGGTGACAGGGCTGGAAACACCATATATTTT
CASGDRAGNTIYF
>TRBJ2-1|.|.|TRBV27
TGTGCCAGCAGTTCGGACGGACAGTTGTCCTACAATGAGCAGTTCTTC
CASSSDGQLSYNEQFF
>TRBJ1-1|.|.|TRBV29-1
TGCAGCGTGCACAGGACCCTGAACACTGAAGCTTTCTTT
CSVHRTLNTEAFF
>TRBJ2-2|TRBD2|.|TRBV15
TGTGCCACCAGCAGAGATCCGGCGGGGGGGCGGACCGGGGAGCTGTTTTTT
CATSRDPAGGRTGELFF
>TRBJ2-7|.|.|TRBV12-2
TGTGCAAGTCGCTTACCTACAAAGAGGCGGGAACTCTACGAGCAGTACTTC
CASRLPTKRRELYEQYF
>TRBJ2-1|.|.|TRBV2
TGTGCCAGCAGTGGTCTCATAGGGCTTAGCTCCTACAATGAGCAGTTCTTC
CASSGLIGLSSYNEQFF
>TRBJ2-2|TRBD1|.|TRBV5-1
TGCGCCAGCAGCGGGACAGGGAACACCGGGGAGCTGTTTTTT
CASSGTGNTGELFF
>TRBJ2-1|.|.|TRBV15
TGTGCCACCAGCGGGGGGAGCTACAATGAGCAGTTCTTC
CATSGGSYNEQFF
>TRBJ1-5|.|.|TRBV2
TGTGCCAGCAGTGAAGACAGGTCTTATCAGCCCCAGCATTTT
CASSEDRSYQPQHF
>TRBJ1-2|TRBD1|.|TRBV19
TGTGCCAGTAGTATGGGACAGATAGGATATGGCTACACCTTC
CASSMGQIGYGYTF
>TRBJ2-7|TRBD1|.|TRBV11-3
TGTGCCAGCAGCCCACTGGCGGCAGGGGGCTACGAGCAGTACTTC
CASSPLAAGGYEQYF
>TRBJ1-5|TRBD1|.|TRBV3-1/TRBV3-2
TGTGCCAGCAGCCAAGCCGGACAGGGGGGGGCTCAGCCCCAGCATTTT
CASSQAGQGGAQPQHF
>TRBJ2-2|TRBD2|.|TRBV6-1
TGTGCCAGCAGTGATTTATTGCGGGGGAGCACCGGGGAGCTGTTTTTT
CASSDLLRGSTGELFF
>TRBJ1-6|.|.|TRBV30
TGTGCCTGGAGTCCGTTATTGAATTCACCCCTCCACTTT
CAWSPLLNSPLHF
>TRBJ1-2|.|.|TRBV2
TGTGCCAGCTGTCGAGGGATTGACTATGGCTACACCTTC
CASCRGIDYGYTF
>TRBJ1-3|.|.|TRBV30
TGTGCCTGGAGGTCCCCCGGAAACACCATATATTTT
CAWRSPGNTIYF
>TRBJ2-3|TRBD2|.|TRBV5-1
TGCGCCAGCAGCGGGCTAGCGGGAGACGTTACCCTGGCCGATACGCAGTATTTT
CASSGLAGDVTLADTQYF
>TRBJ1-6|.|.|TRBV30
TGTGCCTGGAGTGTAGGTCTGTATTCACCCCTCCACTTT
CAWSVGLYSPLHF
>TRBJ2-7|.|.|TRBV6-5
TGTGCCAGCAGAAATCGGGACTCCCCGCAGTACTTC
CASRNRDSPQYF
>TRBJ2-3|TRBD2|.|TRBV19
TGTGCCAGTAGACCCCGGACTAGCGGGAACACAGATACGCAGTATTTT
CASRPRTSGNTDTQYF
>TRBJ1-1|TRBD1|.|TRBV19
TGTGCCAGTAGTCGGGACAGGGAACGGAGGAACACTGAAGCTTTCTTT
CASSRDRERRNTEAFF
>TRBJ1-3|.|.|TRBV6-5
TGTGCCAGCAGTTACTGGCCACCGGCAGGAAACACCATATATTTT
CASSYWPPAGNTIYF
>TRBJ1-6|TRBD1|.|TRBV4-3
TGCGCCAGCAGCCAGGCTACAGGGGATTTCGTTTATTCACCCCTCCACTTT
CASSQATGDFVYSPLHF
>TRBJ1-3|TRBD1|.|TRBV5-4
TGTGCCAGCAGTCTGATGACAGGGGCTGGAAACACCATATATTTT
CASSLMTGAGNTIYF
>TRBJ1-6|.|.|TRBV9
TGTGCCAGCAGCGTATCAGGGCAGGATTCACCCCTCCACTTT
CASSVSGQDSPLHF
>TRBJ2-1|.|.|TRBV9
TGTGCCAGCAGCGTAGCTACTACTACGGGGGCAAATGAGCAGTTCTTC
CASSVATTTGANEQFF
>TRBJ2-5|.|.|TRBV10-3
TGTGCCATCAGTGACGGCCGGGAGACCCAGTACTTC
CAISDGRETQYF
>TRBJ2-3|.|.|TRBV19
TGTGCCAGTAGTATGGTAGGGGGGAGCACAGATACGCAGTATTTT
CASSMVGGSTDTQYF
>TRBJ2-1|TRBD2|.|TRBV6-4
TGTGCCAGCAGTGTCGAGGGCGGGGGGTCCGATGAGCAGTTCTTC
CASSVEGGGSDEQFF
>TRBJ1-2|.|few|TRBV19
TGTGCCAGTAGTAAGGGGCAGTTCTATGGCTACACCTTC
CASSKGQFYGYTF
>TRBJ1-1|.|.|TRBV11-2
TGTGCCAGCAGCTTAGACCCAGGGGTGAACACTGAAGCTTTCTTT
CASSLDPGVNTEAFF
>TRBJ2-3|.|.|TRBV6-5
TGTGCCAGCAGTTACTCGTCGTGGGAGACGCAGTATTTT
CASSYSSWETQYF
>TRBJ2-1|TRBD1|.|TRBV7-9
TGTGCCAGCAGCCCAACCAGGGGGTCCTACAATGAGCAGTTCTTC
CASSPTRGSYNEQFF